This T cell receptor (beta chain) was sequenced for a study of cytomegalovirus exposure and HLA in healthy donors. Germline V lookup: CDR1 SNHLY, CDR2 FYNNEI. Germline trimming cut 5 bases from V and 5 bases from J; bases unmatched to any gene: 6. The CDR3 has 13 residues. It was with 60 Vbeta and 13 Jbeta primers that the PCR ran. TCRdb's copy holds only in-frame clones and misses some; the assay was immunoSEQ multiplex PCR. The listing records some 76,000 clones. Sample: PBMCs. The sequence came from a man aged 35 to 55 in good health and CMV-seronegative. This chain links TRBV2 with TRBJ2-7, with 7 bases matching TRBD1. This CDR3 is CASSWDRTNEQYF. CDR3 bases: TGTGCCAGCAGTTGGGACAGAACAAACGAGCAGTACTTC.